This paragraph reports one T cell receptor beta chain. Antigen: not known. V was trimmed by 4 bases and J by 2 bases, leaving 12 bases between them. The CDR3 is 14 amino acids. CDR1 is LNHDA and CDR2 is SQIVND in the germline V gene (reference sequence). Assay: immunoSEQ multiplex PCR; the TCRdb copy retains only in-frame clones and omits some. In the table there are nearly 11,000 clones, roughly 86% of which are singletons. The sample originates from a study of OX40 agonist ivuxolimab in advanced cancers. Points from the study as a whole: Low normalized T-cell clonal expansion was also seen in some nonresponders.

The receptor was isolated from an adult with an advanced solid tumor such as melanoma, head and neck, liver or kidney cancer. The sequences come from CD4+ or CD8+ T cells sorted from blood, collected in a trial of the OX40 agonist ivuxolimab. This sequence joins TRBV19 and TRBJ2-7; D is undetermined. CDR3 nucleotide sequence: TGTGCCAGTAGTAGTTGGACGGAGCCCTACGAGCAGTACTTC. The encoded protein is CASSSWTEPYEQYF.